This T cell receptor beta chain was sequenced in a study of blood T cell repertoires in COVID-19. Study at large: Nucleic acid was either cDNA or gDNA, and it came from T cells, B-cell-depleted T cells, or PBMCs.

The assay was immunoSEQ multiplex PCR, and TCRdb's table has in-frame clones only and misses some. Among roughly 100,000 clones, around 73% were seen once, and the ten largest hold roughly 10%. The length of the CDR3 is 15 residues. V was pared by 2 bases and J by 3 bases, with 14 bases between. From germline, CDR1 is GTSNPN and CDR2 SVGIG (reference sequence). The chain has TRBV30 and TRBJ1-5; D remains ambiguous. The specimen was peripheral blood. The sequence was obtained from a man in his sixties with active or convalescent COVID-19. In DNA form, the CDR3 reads TGTGCCTGGAGTTGGTCAATACACCCCAATCAGCCCCAGCATTTT. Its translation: CAWSWSIHPNQPQHF.